These T cell receptor beta chains were read from a single sample in a study of blood T cell repertoires in COVID-19. Some clones are missing from TCRdb's copy, which holds only in-frame ones; the method was immunoSEQ multiplex PCR. The repertoire consists of a few hundred thousand clones, with around nine tenths occurring once and the leading ten covering about 3%. The sequenced sample was peripheral blood. Every receptor here comes from a man aged 55 to 70 with acute or convalescent COVID-19. The CDR3 runs from the conserved cysteine through the conserved F or W. A D gene is named only where the DNA matches it firmly.

TRBV2,-,CASSERSGVNQPQHF
TRBV6-5,TRBD1,CASRRGTGGDTEAFF
TRBV7-6,TRBD1,CASSTGTGPYEQYF
TRBV7-9,TRBD1,CASSPDRDLGEQYF
TRBV3-1/TRBV3-2,-,CASSQGGGGELFF
TRBV5-4,TRBD1,CASSRGTGGGSPLHF
TRBV3-1/TRBV3-2,TRBD1,CASSRGTGGKEKLFF
TRBV6-4,TRBD1,CASSDRTGSKPQHF
TRBV10-2,-,CASCGEAGTEAFF
TRBV5-6,-,CASSFRSGGNQPQHF
TRBV3-1/TRBV3-2,TRBD1,CASSQNGRGTGTGVTDTQYF
TRBV7-3,TRBD2,CASSSGPGGNYEQYF
TRBV12-3/TRBV12-4,-,CASSPPAREAFF
TRBV19,TRBD2,CASSKGEAGGGEQFF
TRBV3-1/TRBV3-2,TRBD1,CASSHMTGLSF
TRBV5-1,-,CASSPRPTGEQYF
TRBV2,TRBD1,CASSTRDRGVNEQFF
TRBV14,TRBD1,CASSQDLGQGLRDEQFF
TRBV28,-,CASSLMAFSNSPLHF
TRBV5-1,-,CASSFQADNSPLHF
TRBV6-6,TRBD1,CASSSQGGFGKLFF
TRBV9,TRBD2,CASSPREVLLAGANVLTF
TRBV11-2,-,CASSWGRAAPISYEQYF
TRBV18,TRBD1,CASSVWTGVDSEQFF
TRBV24-1,-,CATSEPGVGGDTGELFF
TRBV5-1,-,CASSLASGGMTDTQYF
TRBV7-3,-,CASSPGLGEQYF
TRBV6-5,-,CASPRNNLYTDTQYF
TRBV28,TRBD1,CASSTSGTGGIGNTIYF
TRBV27,-,CASSFAFAGGELFF
TRBV20-1,TRBD1,CSASRDRSFGGPQHF
TRBV19,-,CASSIGGVDTGELFF
TRBV7-9,TRBD1,CASSITSGTGVRGTEAFF
TRBV5-1,TRBD1,CASSRFPGQGYTGELFF
TRBV27,-,CASSAVSFLNGSRGYTF